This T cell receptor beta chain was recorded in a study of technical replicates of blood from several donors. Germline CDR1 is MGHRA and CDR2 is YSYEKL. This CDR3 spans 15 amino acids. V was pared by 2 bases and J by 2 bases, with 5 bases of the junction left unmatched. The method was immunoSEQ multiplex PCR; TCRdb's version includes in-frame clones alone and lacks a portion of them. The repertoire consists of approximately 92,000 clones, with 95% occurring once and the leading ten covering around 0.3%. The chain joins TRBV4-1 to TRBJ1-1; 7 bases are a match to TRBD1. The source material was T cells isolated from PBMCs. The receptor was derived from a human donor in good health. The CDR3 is CASSQPGTVNTEAFF. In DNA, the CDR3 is TGCGCCAGCAGCCAACCCGGGACAGTTAACACTGAAGCTTTCTTT.